This paragraph covers one TCR beta chain sequence. Its target is not known. The entry originates in a study of OX40 agonist ivuxolimab in advanced cancers. Study context: Patients received ivuxolimab, an intravenous treatment, every 2 weeks at 0.01 to 10 mg/kg.

The CDR3 spans 16 residues. V gave up 5 bases and J gave up 3 bases; unmatched junction bases: 7. CDR1 and CDR2 from the germline V gene are MNHEY and SMNVEV (reference sequence). The study's findings and limits: The study did not work out the antigen specificity of the expanded peripheral T cells. With doses of 0.1 to 3.0 mg/kg, CD4+ and CD8+ blood T cells had undergone clonal expansion by week 6. Relative to CD4+ cells, CD8+ T cells on average had more expanded clones.

Assay: immunoSEQ multiplex PCR; the TCRdb copy retains only in-frame clones and omits some. The profile shows over 9,500 clones, just over 75% of them singletons. The source of this sequence is an adult with an advanced solid tumor such as melanoma, head and neck, liver or kidney cancer. Here the sequenced sample was CD4+ or CD8+ T cells sorted from blood, taken in a trial of the OX40 agonist ivuxolimab. The chain joins TRBV27 to TRBJ1-5; 10 positions match TRBD1. In DNA form, the CDR3 reads TGTGCCAGCAGTCCTCTAGGGACAGGGGACAATCAGCCCCAGCATTTT. Translated: CASSPLGTGDNQPQHF.